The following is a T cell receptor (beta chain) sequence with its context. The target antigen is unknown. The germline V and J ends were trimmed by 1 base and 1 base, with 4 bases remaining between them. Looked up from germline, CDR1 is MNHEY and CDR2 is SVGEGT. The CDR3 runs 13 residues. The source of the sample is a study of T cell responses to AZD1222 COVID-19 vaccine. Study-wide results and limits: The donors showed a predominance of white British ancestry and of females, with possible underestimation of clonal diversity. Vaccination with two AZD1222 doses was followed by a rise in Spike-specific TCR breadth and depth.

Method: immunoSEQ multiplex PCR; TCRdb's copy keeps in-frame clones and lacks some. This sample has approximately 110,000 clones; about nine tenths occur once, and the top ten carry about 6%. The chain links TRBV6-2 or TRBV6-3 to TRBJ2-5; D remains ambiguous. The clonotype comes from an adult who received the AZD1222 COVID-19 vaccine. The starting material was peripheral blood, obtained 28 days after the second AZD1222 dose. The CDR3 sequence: CASSYLLQETQYF. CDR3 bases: TGTGCCAGCAGTTACTTACTCCAAGAGACCCAGTACTTC.